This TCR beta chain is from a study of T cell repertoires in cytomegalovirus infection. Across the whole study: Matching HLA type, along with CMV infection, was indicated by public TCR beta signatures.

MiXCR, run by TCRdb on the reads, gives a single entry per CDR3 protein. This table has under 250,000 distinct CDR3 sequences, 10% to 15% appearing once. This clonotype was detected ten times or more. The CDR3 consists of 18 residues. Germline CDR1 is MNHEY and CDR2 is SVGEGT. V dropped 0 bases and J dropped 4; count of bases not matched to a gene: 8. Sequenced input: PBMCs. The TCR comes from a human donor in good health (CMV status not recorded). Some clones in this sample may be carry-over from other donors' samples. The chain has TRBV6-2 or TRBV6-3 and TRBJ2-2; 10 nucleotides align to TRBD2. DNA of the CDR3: TGTGCCAGCAGTTACTCGATAGGACTAGCGGCCTCCACCGGGGAGCTGTTTTTT. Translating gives CASSYSIGLAASTGELFF.